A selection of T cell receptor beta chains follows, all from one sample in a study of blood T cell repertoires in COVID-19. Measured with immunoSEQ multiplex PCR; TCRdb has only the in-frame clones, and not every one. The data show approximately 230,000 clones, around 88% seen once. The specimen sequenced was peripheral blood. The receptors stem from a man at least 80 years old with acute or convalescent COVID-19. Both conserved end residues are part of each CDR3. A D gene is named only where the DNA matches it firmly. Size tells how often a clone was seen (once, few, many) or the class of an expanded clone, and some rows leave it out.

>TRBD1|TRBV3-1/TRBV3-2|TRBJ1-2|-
TGTGCCAGCAGCCCCGGACAGGGGATGATTGACTATGGCTACACCTTC
CASSPGQGMIDYGYTF
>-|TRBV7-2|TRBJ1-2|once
TGTGCCAGCAGAGAGGGCCCCTATGGCTACACCTTC
CASREGPYGYTF
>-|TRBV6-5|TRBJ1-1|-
TGTGCCAGCAGGCGACATGGTGGCACTGAAGCTTTCTTT
CASRRHGGTEAFF
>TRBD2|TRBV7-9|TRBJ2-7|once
TGTGCCAGCAGCTTTAGCGGGGGGCCCTCCTACGAGCAGTACTTC
CASSFSGGPSYEQYF
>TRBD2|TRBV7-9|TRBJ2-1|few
TGTGCCAGCAGCATTCTAGCGGGAGTCGACAATGAGCAGTTCTTC
CASSILAGVDNEQFF
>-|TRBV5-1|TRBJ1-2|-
TGCGCCAGCAGCCAAACGACAGAATGGTACGGCTACACCTTC
CASSQTTEWYGYTF
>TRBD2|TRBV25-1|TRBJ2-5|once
TGTGCCAGCAGTGGTGTTAGCGGGGGGGCAGGAGAGACCCAGTACTTC
CASSGVSGGAGETQYF
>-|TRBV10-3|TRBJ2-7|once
TGTGCCATCGGGGAAAGACTAGAGTCCTACGAGCAGTACTTC
CAIGERLESYEQYF
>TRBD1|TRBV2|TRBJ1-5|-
TGTGCCAGCAGTATAGACAGGGGAAGGAATCAGCCCCAGCATTTT
CASSIDRGRNQPQHF
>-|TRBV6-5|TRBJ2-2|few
TGTGCCAGCAGTCAGACAGTCCCAGCAAGGGAGCTGTTTTTT
CASSQTVPARELFF
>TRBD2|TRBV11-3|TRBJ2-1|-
TGTGCCAGCAGCTTGGGTAGCGGGGGGTACAATGAGCAGTTCTTC
CASSLGSGGYNEQFF
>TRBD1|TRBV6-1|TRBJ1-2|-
TGTGCCAGCAGTGACGAAGGACAGGGGGCCTACTATGGCTACACCTTC
CASSDEGQGAYYGYTF
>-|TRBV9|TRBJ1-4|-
TGTGCCAGCAGCGTAGTGGCAAATTTTAATGAAAAACTGTTTTTT
CASSVVANFNEKLFF
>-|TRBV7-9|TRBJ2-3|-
TGTGCCAGCAGCCGATTGGGGGGAGTAGGCACAGATACGCAGTATTTT
CASSRLGGVGTDTQYF
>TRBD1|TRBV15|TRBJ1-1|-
TGTGCCACCGGGGACAGGGGGCTTACTGAAGCTTTCTTT
CATGDRGLTEAFF
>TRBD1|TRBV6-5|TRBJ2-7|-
TGTGCCAGCAGGGCGCCGGGACAGGGTGCCTACGAGCAGTACTTC
CASRAPGQGAYEQYF
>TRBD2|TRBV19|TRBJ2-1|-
TGTGCCAGTAGTCTAACCCCGACTAGCCCACCGGGGCAGTTCTTC
CASSLTPTSPPGQFF
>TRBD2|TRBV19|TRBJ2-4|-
TGTGCCAGTAGTACTTTACGGGGAGGGAACATTCAGTACTTC
CASSTLRGGNIQYF
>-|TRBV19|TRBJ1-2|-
TGTGCCAGTAGTCCCGATTCGTGGCTCAACTATGGCTACACCTTC
CASSPDSWLNYGYTF
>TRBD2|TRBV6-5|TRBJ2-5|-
TGTGCCAGCAGGGGAACTAGCGGGAGCTCGGAGACCCAGTACTTC
CASRGTSGSSETQYF
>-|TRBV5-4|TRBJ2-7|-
TGTGCCAGCAGCTTGGGGGCGGGGAACTACGAGCAGTACTTC
CASSLGAGNYEQYF
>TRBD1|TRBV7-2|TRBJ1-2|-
TGTGCCAGCAGCGGGCAGGGGGCGATCGGCTATGGCTACACCTTC
CASSGQGAIGYGYTF
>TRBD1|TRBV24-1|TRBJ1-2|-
TGTGCCACCAGTGATCCGGGACAGGCCGCTAACTATGGCTACACCTTC
CATSDPGQAANYGYTF
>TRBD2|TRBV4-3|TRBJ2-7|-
TGCGCCAGCAGCCAAGGGGTAGCGGGAGCAGACTACGAGCAGTACTTC
CASSQGVAGADYEQYF
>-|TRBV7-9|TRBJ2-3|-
TGTGCCAGCAGCTTAGGGTTAGCGCCAGATACGCAGTATTTT
CASSLGLAPDTQYF
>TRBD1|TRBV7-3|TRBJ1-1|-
TGTGCCAGCAGCTTGCTCGGACAGGGGAACACTGAAGCTTTCTTT
CASSLLGQGNTEAFF
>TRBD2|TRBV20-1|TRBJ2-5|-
TGCAGTGCTAGTTCCAACTATCTTGGGGGGGAGGAGGAGACCCAGTACTTC
CSASSNYLGGEEETQYF
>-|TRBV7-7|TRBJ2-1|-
TGTGCTAGCAGCTTAGTTGGACTCGACAATGAGCAGTTCTTC
CASSLVGLDNEQFF
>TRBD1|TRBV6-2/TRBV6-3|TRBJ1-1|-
TGTGCCAGCAGTGTGGACAGGACGACTGAAGCTTTCTTT
CASSVDRTTEAFF
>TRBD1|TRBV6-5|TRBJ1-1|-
TGTGCCAGCAGTCCGGACAGGGCGAACACTGAAGCTTTCTTT
CASSPDRANTEAFF
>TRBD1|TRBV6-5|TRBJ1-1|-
TGTGCCAGCAGTAAGGGACAGAGAAACACTGAAGCTTTCTTT
CASSKGQRNTEAFF
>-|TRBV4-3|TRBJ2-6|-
TGCGCCAGCAGCCAAGTCGTCGGCCGGAGCTCTGGGGCCAACGTCCTGACTTTC
CASSQVVGRSSGANVLTF
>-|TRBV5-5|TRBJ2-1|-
TGTGCCAGCAGCTTGGTGGGGGCCGGGGCGCAGTTCTTC
CASSLVGAGAQFF
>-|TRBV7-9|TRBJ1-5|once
TGTGCCAGCAGCCCTGACATACCCGGGGAGCCCCAGCATTTT
CASSPDIPGEPQHF
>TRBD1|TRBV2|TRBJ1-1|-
TGTGCCAGCAGTTCTCCACAGGGGGCTCGTGAAGCTTTCTTT
CASSSPQGAREAFF
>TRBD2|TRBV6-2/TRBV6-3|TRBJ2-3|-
TGTGCCAGCAGTTACCTAGCGGGAGGCCGCAGTACCACAGATACGCAGTATTTT
CASSYLAGGRSTTDTQYF
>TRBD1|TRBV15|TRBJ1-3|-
TGTGCCACCAGCAGAGATGGGCAGGGGGCTGGAAACACCATATATTTT
CATSRDGQGAGNTIYF
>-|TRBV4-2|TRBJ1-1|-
TGTGCCAGCACGACAGACTACACTGAAGCTTTCTTT
CASTTDYTEAFF
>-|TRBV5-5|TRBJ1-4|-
TGTGCCAGCAGCACGGGACCGGACAGAAATGAAAAACTGTTTTTT
CASSTGPDRNEKLFF
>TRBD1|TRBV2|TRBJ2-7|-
TGTGCCAGCAGTGTCGTAGGGACAGGGCCCTACGAGCAGTACTTC
CASSVVGTGPYEQYF
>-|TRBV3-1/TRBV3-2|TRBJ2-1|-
TGTGCCAGCAGCCAAGCGGGGGTCTACAATGAGCAGTTCTTC
CASSQAGVYNEQFF
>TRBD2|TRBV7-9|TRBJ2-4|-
TGTGCCAGCAGCTTACGCGGGAGTGACATTCAGTACTTC
CASSLRGSDIQYF
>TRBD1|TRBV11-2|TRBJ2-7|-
TGTGCCAGCAGCTTAGGGGACAGGGAGCTAGCCTACGAGCAGTACTTC
CASSLGDRELAYEQYF
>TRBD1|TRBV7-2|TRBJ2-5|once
TGTGCCAGCAGCTTAGGGACAGGGGGCCCCCCAGAGACCCAGTACTTC
CASSLGTGGPPETQYF
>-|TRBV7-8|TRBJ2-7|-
TGTGCCAGCAGCTTTTCAACGGACAAGGACGAGCAGTACTTC
CASSFSTDKDEQYF
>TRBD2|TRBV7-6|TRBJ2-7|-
TGTGCCAGCAGCTTAATAGCGGGGGGCCAATACGAGCAGTACTTC
CASSLIAGGQYEQYF
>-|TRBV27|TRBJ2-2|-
TGTGCCAGCAGGATTGGGACAACGAACACCGGGGAGCTGTTTTTT
CASRIGTTNTGELFF
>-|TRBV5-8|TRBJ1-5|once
TGTGCCAGCAGCTTGGGGGGCAGGGCACATTTT
CASSLGGRAHF
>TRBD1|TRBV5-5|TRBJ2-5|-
TGTGCCAGCAGCTCAGGGACAGGGAGGGAGACCCAGTACTTC
CASSSGTGRETQYF